This TCR beta chain was identified in a study of shared clonotypes between healthy human individuals. Repertoires were generated with immunoSEQ multiplex PCR, while TCRdb's copy carries only in-frame clones and drops some. The sample has roughly 2.1 million clones; 85% to 95% are singletons. Terminally differentiated effector memory CD45RA+ cells were left out of the naive CD8 fraction, which was CD45RO-negative and positively selected for CCR7. CDR3 size: 15 residues. Looked up from germline, CDR1 is LGHNA and CDR2 is YSLEER. Trimming took 4 bases from V and 2 from J, leaving 14 bases between them. The genes are TRBV4-3 and TRBJ1-2; D gene uncertain. Material for sequencing was naive CD8+ T cells from PBMCs. This TCR derives from a man younger than 35 in good health. Some clones in this sample may be carry-over from other donors' samples. CDR3 loop: CASSPKAGLNYGYTF. CDR3 in DNA: TGCGCCAGCAGCCCTAAGGCAGGTCTAAACTATGGCTACACCTTC.